The rows below give T cell receptor beta chains drawn from one sample of a study of blood T cell repertoires in COVID-19. Some clones are missing from TCRdb's copy, which holds only in-frame ones; the method was immunoSEQ multiplex PCR. This sample has about 200,000 clones, with 70% to 90% found just once. Material for sequencing was PBMCs or T cells enriched from blood (not recorded which). The source of these receptors is a woman in her late teens or twenties who had recovered from COVID-19. Both conserved end residues are part of each CDR3. The D gene is left open where the match is weak. Not every row has a clone size; where given, it reads once, few, many or a size class.

>.|TRBV20-1|TRBJ1-1|.
TGCAGTGCTAACGGGGGGACTGAAGCTTTCTTT
CSANGGTEAFF
>.|TRBV7-2|TRBJ1-2|.
TGTGCCAGCAGCTTAGTTCGGGGGGATGGCTACACCTTC
CASSLVRGDGYTF
>.|TRBV23-1|TRBJ1-4|.
TGCGCCAGCAGCTCCACCGATACAGTAGAAAAACTGTTTTTT
CASSSTDTVEKLFF
>.|TRBV9|TRBJ2-3|few
TGTGCCAGCAGCGTTTCAGACTCCGGATTTTCAGATACGCAGTATTTT
CASSVSDSGFSDTQYF
>.|TRBV25-1|TRBJ2-7|.
TGTGCCAGCAGTGAATCATTTACAGGGAGCTCCTACGAGCAGTACTTC
CASSESFTGSSYEQYF
>.|TRBV5-1|TRBJ1-4|.
TGCGCCAGCAGCTTACAGGAGAATGAAAAACTGTTTTTT
CASSLQENEKLFF
>.|TRBV10-2|TRBJ2-3|.
TGCGCCACCAGCCGATTACTTACTAGCACAGATACGCAGTATTTT
CATSRLLTSTDTQYF
>.|TRBV5-1|TRBJ2-7|.
TGCGCCAGCAGCTTGTTTCAGACCTACGAGCAGTACTTC
CASSLFQTYEQYF
>TRBD1|TRBV6-6|TRBJ2-7|.
TGTGCCAGCAGTCCGACAGGGTTCGAGCAGTACTTC
CASSPTGFEQYF
>TRBD1|TRBV7-9|TRBJ2-6|.
TGTGCCAGCAGCGAAGTCCGGACAGGACAGGAAACTGGGGCCAACGTCCTGACTTTC
CASSEVRTGQETGANVLTF
>TRBD1|TRBV5-1|TRBJ2-5|.
TGCGCCAGCAGCTTGGCGCCGGGACAGGCCAAAGAGACCCAGTACTTC
CASSLAPGQAKETQYF
>.|TRBV21-1|TRBJ2-6|.
TGTGCCAGCAGCAAGCGGGACAGGGGTCTCTCTGGGGCCAACGTCCTGACTTTC
CASSKRDRGLSGANVLTF
>TRBD1|TRBV2|TRBJ2-1|.
TGTGCCAGCAGTTCGCCGCCGGACAGGGGGCTGAGCTCCTACAATGAGCAGTTCTTC
CASSSPPDRGLSSYNEQFF
>.|TRBV6-6|TRBJ2-2|.
TGTGCCAGCACCGACTTTAGCGGATACACCGGGGAGCTGTTTTTT
CASTDFSGYTGELFF
>TRBD1|TRBV2|TRBJ1-2|.
TGTGCCAGCAAATCAGGGGGCGGGTTTGCCAACTATGGCTACACCTTC
CASKSGGGFANYGYTF
>.|TRBV5-1|TRBJ1-1|.
TGCGCCAGCAGCTTGACAGAGAACACTGAAGCTTTCTTT
CASSLTENTEAFF
>TRBD2|TRBV11-3|TRBJ2-1|.
TGTGCCAGCAGCTCTAGAGCGGGGGGGCGCAATGAGCAGTTCTTC
CASSSRAGGRNEQFF
>TRBD1|TRBV5-1|TRBJ1-4|.
TGCGCCAGCAGCTTGGGTACGGACAGGGGGCTCCGTAATGAAAAACTGTTTTTT
CASSLGTDRGLRNEKLFF
>.|TRBV28|TRBJ1-4|few
TGTGCCAGCAGTTTGAGGACAGTGCGGAATGAAAAACTGTTTTTT
CASSLRTVRNEKLFF
>.|TRBV12-3/TRBV12-4|TRBJ1-5|few
TGTGCCAGCAGTTTACACAATCAGCCCCAGCATTTT
CASSLHNQPQHF
>.|TRBV28|TRBJ1-2|.
TGTGCCAGCAGCCTGGGGGGCTATGGCTACACCTTC
CASSLGGYGYTF
>.|TRBV28|TRBJ1-5|once
TGTGCCAGCAGCCAATTAACAGGGAGTTATGGCAATCAGCCCCAGCATTTT
CASSQLTGSYGNQPQHF
>TRBD2|TRBV5-1|TRBJ2-7|.
TGCGCCAGCAGCTTAACTAGCGGGGGGTCAGACGAGCAGTACTTC
CASSLTSGGSDEQYF
>TRBD1|TRBV6-5|TRBJ2-7|.
TGTGCCAGCAGTTACTCCGTGGACAGGGGGTGGTACGAGCAGTACTTC
CASSYSVDRGWYEQYF
>TRBD1|TRBV5-1|TRBJ2-7|.
TGCGCCAGCAGCTTGGGAACAGGACAGGGAAAAGAGCAGTACTTC
CASSLGTGQGKEQYF
>.|TRBV29-1|TRBJ2-2|.
TGCAGCGTTGTTTTTTTCGAGCCAACTTTGAACACCGGGGAGCTGTTTTTT
CSVVFFEPTLNTGELFF
>.|TRBV14|TRBJ2-3|.
TGTGCCAGCAGCCTAGCGCGGGGTAGCACAGATACGCAGTATTTT
CASSLARGSTDTQYF
>.|TRBV4-1|TRBJ1-2|.
TGCGCCAGCAGCCACCCCGTCAGGGGTAACTATGGCTACACCTTC
CASSHPVRGNYGYTF
>TRBD1|TRBV2|TRBJ1-1|once
TGTGCCAGCAGTGAACCCCCCGGGACAGGGATGAACACTGAAGCTTTCTTT
CASSEPPGTGMNTEAFF